One sample yielded the 17 T cell receptor beta chains listed below, sequenced in a study of type 1 and type 2 diabetes patients. The PCR template was genomic DNA. Multiplex PCR with 30 forward and 13 reverse primers amplified the TCR beta CDR3. TCRdb redid the calling of the multiplex PCR reads with MiXCR, one entry per CDR3 protein. Here the sample spans approximately 260,000 distinct CDR3 sequences, approximately 45% being singletons. Sequenced sample: peripheral blood mononuclear cells (PBMCs). The receptors stem from a man younger than 35 with type 2 diabetes.

This chain connects TRBV9 to TRBJ1-4; 12 nucleotides match TRBD1. Germline V lookup: CDR1 SGDLS, CDR2 YYNGEE. V lost 2 bases and J lost 5; bases outside the gene matches: 10. The CDR3 loop spans 18 amino acids. CDR3 protein: CASSVVPGQGAMNEKLFF. The CDR3 DNA follows: TGTGCCAGCAGCGTCGTCCCGGGACAGGGGGCAATGAATGAAAAACTGTTTTTT.

V usage is TRBV6-6 and J usage is TRBJ1-2; D gene uncertain. Looked up from germline, CDR1 is MNHNY and CDR2 is SVGAGI (reference sequence). The CDR3 sequence is 14 residues long. The V and J ends lost 0 bases and 8 bases respectively, with 13 bases between them. DNA of the CDR3: TGTGCCAGCAGTTACTCGGATGAGAGAACCGGCTACACCTTC. Protein: CASSYSDERTGYTF.

This chain connects TRBV12-5 to TRBJ2-7; D call uncertain. Trimming stripped 5 bases from V and 0 bases from J, with 11 bases between. The CDR3 has 14 amino acids. Germline V gives CDR1 LGHNT, CDR2 FRNRAP. The CDR3, as DNA: TGTGCTAGTGGTGCCCCCCTCGGCTCCTACGAGCAGTACTTC. It specifies CASGAPLGSYEQYF.

V gene TRBV12-3 or TRBV12-4 combines with J gene TRBJ2-7; 8 bases agree with TRBD2. V was pared by 3 bases and J by 3 bases, with 1 base of the junction left unmatched. The CDR3 consists of 13 residues. This CDR3 is CASSLGLVYEQYF. The DNA of the CDR3 is TGTGCCAGCAGTTTGGGACTAGTCTACGAGCAGTACTTC.

The gene calls are TRBV10-3 and TRBJ2-3; 7 nucleotides agree with TRBD2. V was clipped by 8 bases and J by 1 base; unmatched bases: 6. There are 14 residues in the CDR3. Looked up from germline, CDR1 is ENHRY and CDR2 is SYGVKD. CDR3 nucleotide sequence: TGTGCCATCCGGCCCCTAGCGGGCACAGATACGCAGTATTTT. This sequence encodes CAIRPLAGTDTQYF.

This clonotype was counted only a few times. The chain has TRBV12-5 and TRBJ2-7; 7 bases line up with TRBD2. Germline V gene lookup returns CDR1 LGHNT and CDR2 FRNRAP. The CDR3 is made up of 14 amino acids. Trimming took 6 bases from V and 1 from J; bases not matched to a gene: 6. CDR3 residues: CASGGGKDSYEQYF. CDR3 in DNA: TGTGCTAGTGGGGGGGGGAAGGATTCCTACGAGCAGTACTTC. The full variable domain, with the rest looked up from reference TRBV12-5 and TRBJ2-7, is DARVTQTPRHKVTEMGQEVTMRCQPILGHNTVFWYRQTMMQGLELLAYFRNRAPLDDSGMPKDRFSAEMPDATLATLKIQPSEPRDSAVYFCASGGGKDSYEQYFGPGTRLTVT.

The V and J genes are TRBV5-1 and TRBJ1-4; perhaps TRBD1 as D (6 bases). Germline CDR1 and CDR2: SGHRS and YFSETQ. The CDR3 is 15 amino acids. V was shortened by 5 bases and J by 0 bases, with 11 bases between the two germline ends. The CDR3: CASRTGPATNEKLFF. In nucleotides, the CDR3 is TGCGCCAGCAGGACAGGTCCCGCAACTAATGAAAAACTGTTTTTT.

This clonotype was detected only a few times. CDR3 residues: CASSLVVGGRGAETQYF. The CDR3, as DNA: TGTGCCAGCAGCTTAGTGGTCGGGGGGCGAGGAGCAGAGACCCAGTACTTC. V is TRBV7-7 and J is TRBJ2-5; possibly TRBD2 for D (7 bases). V was pared by 1 base and J by 4 bases, with 19 bases between. CDR3 length: 17 amino acids. CDR1 is SSHAT, CDR2 FNYEAQ, per germline (reference sequence).

This clonotype was detected a few times. An end of the junction does not agree with germline; a read error may underlie this. The chain combines TRBV9 with TRBJ1-5, with no clear D. The CDR3 contains 13 residues. Germline values: CDR1 SGDLS, CDR2 YYNGEE. The CDR3 reads CASRVGGDQPQHF. CDR3 bases: TGTGCCAGCAGGGTAGGAGGAGATCAGCCCCAGCATTTT.

This clonotype was found a few times. The chain uses TRBV12-3 or TRBV12-4 and TRBJ1-1; TRBD1 aligns across 7 bases. The CDR3 has 14 residues. V lost 6 bases, J lost 4 bases, and 8 bases stayed unmatched. For the CDR3, the DNA is TGTGCCAGCAGCTCCATACAGGGGCTCACTGAAGCTTTCTTT. As protein: CASSSIQGLTEAFF.

This clonotype was observed at least ten times. This chain connects TRBV10-1 to TRBJ1-1; no reliable D call. Germline V CDR1 and CDR2: WNHNN, SYGVQD (reference sequence). This CDR3 has 15 amino acids. V was cut by 3 bases and J by 0 bases, with 11 bases left in between. The CDR3 DNA follows: TGCGCCAGCAGTGACCGGACGGGAATGAACACTGAAGCTTTCTTT. As protein: CASSDRTGMNTEAFF.

The chain links TRBV27 to TRBJ1-1; D not resolved. The CDR3 length is 13 residues. The germline V and J ends were trimmed by 5 bases and 4 bases, with 11 bases remaining between them. Germline V CDR1 and CDR2: MNHEY, SMNVEV (reference sequence). The chain's CDR3 is CASSPISGTEAFF. The CDR3 bases are TGTGCCAGCAGTCCAATTAGTGGCACTGAAGCTTTCTTT.

V usage is TRBV6-5 and J usage is TRBJ1-6; D unresolved. Germline V gene data show CDR1 as MNHEY and CDR2 as SVGAGI. CDR3 length: 15 residues. Trimming shortened V by 5 bases and J by 1 base, and 9 bases separated the two germline ends. The CDR3 region is CASSPGLSYNSPLHF. DNA of the CDR3: TGTGCCAGCAGTCCGGGTTTGTCCTATAATTCACCCCTCCACTTT.

The chain has TRBV25-1 and TRBJ2-1; D may be TRBD2 (6 bases). Deletions cut 4 bases from V and 15 bases from J, with 19 bases between. Germline CDR1 and CDR2: MGHDK and SYGVNS. The CDR3 is 13 amino acids. The CDR3 DNA reads TGTGCCAGCAGTGCCTGGTTGGGAGAAGCGGGGTTCTTC. The encoded protein is CASSAWLGEAGFF.

The chain recombines TRBV18 with TRBJ2-5; D may be TRBD1 (5 bases). CDR3 length: 13 amino acids. From germline, CDR1 is KGHSH and CDR2 LQKENI. Trimming shortened V by 2 bases and J by 5 bases, and 9 bases separated the two germline ends. CDR3: CASSPYQGETQYF. The CDR3 bases are TGTGCCAGCTCACCATACCAGGGTGAGACCCAGTACTTC.

The V call is TRBV12-3 or TRBV12-4, the J call TRBJ1-5; a weak D match, TRBD1 (5 bases). The ends were cut back, 5 bases at V and 2 bases at J, with 28 bases in the middle. The CDR3 has 20 residues. Here the CDR3 DNA reads TGTGCCAGCAGTGATCCTCTTGACCCCGTACAGGAGAGAGGCAATCAGCCCCAGCATTTT. Translating gives CASSDPLDPVQERGNQPQHF.

This clonotype was recorded a few times. The chain recombines TRBV20-1 with TRBJ2-7; D gene unclear. The CDR3 contains 11 residues. V lost 6 bases and J 6 bases, leaving 12 bases between the germline ends. Germline V CDR1 and CDR2: DFQATT, SNEGSKA (reference sequence). CDR3 DNA: TGCAGTGCCTGGCTAGGGCTCGAGCAGTACTTC. This encodes CSAWLGLEQYF.